The 7 T cell receptor beta chains given below trace back to one sample, sequenced in a study of shared clonotypes between healthy human individuals. TCRdb keeps only in-frame clones here, not all; method: immunoSEQ multiplex PCR. The repertoire consists of roughly 1,800,000 clones, with about 94% occurring once and the leading ten covering 0.9% to 1.5%. Positively selected for CCR7, the CD45RO-negative cells used as naive CD8 cells excluded terminally differentiated effector memory CD45RA+ cells. The sequencing input was naive CD8+ T cells sorted from blood. These receptors all stem from a man aged 18 to 29 in good health.

The genes are TRBV27 and TRBJ2-2; TRBD2 matches 11 bases. Germline assignment: CDR1 MNHEY and CDR2 SMNVEV (reference sequence). The CDR3 extends over 16 amino acids. V trimming: 3 bases; J trimming: 7 bases; junction bases outside the gene matches: 7. CDR3 DNA: TGTGCCAGCAGTTTTCAACTTAGCGGGGGGGGCGGGGAGCTGTTTTTT. This translates into CASSFQLSGGGGELFF.

This clone was found once. The CDR3 nucleotides read TGTGCCAGCAGCCATTCTGACTCCGGGTCCGCGTTAGAGCAGTACTTC. It yields the protein CASSHSDSGSALEQYF. J is TRBJ2-7 and V is TRBV14; D is undetermined. The ends were cut back, 3 bases at V and 7 bases at J, with 22 bases in the middle. The CDR3 length is 16 residues. Germline V gene data show CDR1 as SGHDN and CDR2 as FVKESK.

The chain links TRBV5-1 to TRBJ2-1, with D possibly called TRBD1 or TRBD2 (6 bases each). With 0 bases removed from V and 8 bases from J, the gap between germline ends came to 15 bases. The CDR3 has 15 residues. Looked up from germline, CDR1 is SGHRS and CDR2 is YFSETQ. Here the CDR3 reads CASSLVASAGDEQFF. In DNA form, the CDR3 reads TGCGCCAGCAGCTTGGTGGCTAGCGCAGGGGATGAGCAGTTCTTC.

This rearrangement joins TRBV13 to TRBJ2-1; possibly TRBD1 for D (6 bases). The CDR3 runs to 13 residues. Deletions cut 7 bases from V and 7 bases from J, with 14 bases between. Germline V gene lookup returns CDR1 PRHDT and CDR2 FYEKMQ (reference sequence). The CDR3 DNA sequence: TGTGCCAGCACCATGAACAGGGAAAATGAGCAGTTCTTC. Translation gives CASTMNRENEQFF.

This clone has only one observation. This chain uses TRBV27 with TRBJ2-2, with no clear D. The CDR3 runs to 15 residues. V was cut by 7 bases and J by 1 base, with 13 bases left in between. Germline V gene sequence: CDR1 MNHEY, CDR2 SMNVEV (reference sequence). The CDR3 DNA sequence: TGTGCCAGCACCCCGGGTGGGGTGAACACCGGGGAGCTGTTTTTT. This encodes CASTPGGVNTGELFF.

This chain joins TRBV13 and TRBJ2-2, with 9 bases identical to TRBD2. Trimming at V came to 5 bases and at J to 4 bases, leaving 5 bases not matched to a gene. The CDR3 loop spans 15 amino acids. Germline V gives CDR1 PRHDT, CDR2 FYEKMQ (reference sequence). CDR3 sequence (DNA): TGTGCCAGCAGCCCGTGGCGGGAGGGCACCGGGGAGCTGTTTTTT. Its protein is CASSPWREGTGELFF.

The V gene is TRBV21-1, the J gene TRBJ2-2; TRBD1 reflects the table's D call only, with no check against the DNA. TRBV21-1 has pseudogene status. The CDR3 runs to 16 residues. The CDR3 coding sequence is TGTGCCAGCAGCAAAGCCGAGGGGGCCAACACCGGGGAGCTGTTTTTT. Translating gives CASSKAEGANTGELFF.